The present T cell receptor (beta chain) was sequenced within a study of brain metastases from non-small cell lung cancer. The study's findings and limits: Brain metastases had lower T-cell infiltration than primary tumors. Metastases had sparse T cells but largely shared repertoires with primaries.

The CDR3 has 15 amino acids. Per the germline V gene, CDR1 is MDHEN and CDR2 is SYDVKM. V was trimmed by 5 bases and J by 7 bases, leaving 17 bases between them. This clone was detected only once. Its target is unknown. Sequenced by immunoSEQ multiplex PCR; TCRdb stores in-frame clones only, minus some. The sample includes fewer than 1,500 clones, 80% to 90% of them seen just once. Sequenced sample: tissue from a brain metastasis. The gene calls are TRBV28 and TRBJ1-4; the D is unclear. This TCR was recovered from a donor at least 40 years old with non-small cell lung cancer. The CDR3 region has the DNA TGTGCCAGCAGTGCCTCGGGAGGGCGGAGTGAAAAACTGTTTTTT. Its translation: CASSASGGRSEKLFF.